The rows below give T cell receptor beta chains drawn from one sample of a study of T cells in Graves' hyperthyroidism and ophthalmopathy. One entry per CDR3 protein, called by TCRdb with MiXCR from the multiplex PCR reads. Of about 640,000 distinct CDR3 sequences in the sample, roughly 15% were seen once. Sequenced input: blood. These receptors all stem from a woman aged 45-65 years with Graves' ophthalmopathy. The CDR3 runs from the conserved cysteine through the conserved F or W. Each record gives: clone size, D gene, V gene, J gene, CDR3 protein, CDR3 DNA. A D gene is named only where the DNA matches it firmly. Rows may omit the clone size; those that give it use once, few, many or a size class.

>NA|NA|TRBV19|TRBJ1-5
CASNWGDSNQPQHF
TGTGCCAGTAATTGGGGGGACAGCAATCAGCCCCAGCATTTT
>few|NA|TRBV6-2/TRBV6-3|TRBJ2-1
CASSLRNRGLSYNEQFF
TGTGCCAGCAGTTTAAGAAACAGGGGACTTTCCTACAATGAGCAGTTCTTC
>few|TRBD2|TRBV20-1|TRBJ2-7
CSARMYRDVAGDYEQYF
TGCAGTGCTAGAATGTATAGGGATGTAGCGGGAGACTACGAGCAGTACTTC
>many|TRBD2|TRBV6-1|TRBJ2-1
CASSVKREGNEQFF
TGTGCCAGCAGTGTAAAGCGGGAGGGGAATGAGCAGTTCTTC
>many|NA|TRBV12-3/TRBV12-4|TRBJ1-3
CASSGFINTIYF
TGTGCCAGCAGTGGGTTCATAAACACCATATATTTT
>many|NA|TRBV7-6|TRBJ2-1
CASSLVVPGGSSYNEQFF
TGTGCCAGCAGCTTAGTGGTTCCCGGAGGTTCCTCCTACAATGAGCAGTTCTTC
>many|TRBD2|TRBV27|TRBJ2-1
CASSFGSGRSGEQFF
TGTGCCAGCAGTTTCGGTAGCGGGAGATCTGGTGAGCAGTTCTTC
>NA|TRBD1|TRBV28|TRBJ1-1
CASSQTGGNEAFF
TGTGCCAGCAGTCAGACAGGGGGCAATGAAGCTTTCTTT
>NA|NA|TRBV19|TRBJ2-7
CASSRYGTATYEQYF
TGTGCCAGTAGTAGGTACGGGACTGCGACCTACGAGCAGTACTTC
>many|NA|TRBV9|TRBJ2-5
CASSVKPGQPFKETQYF
TGTGCCAGCAGCGTTAAACCAGGACAGCCCTTTAAAGAGACCCAGTACTTC
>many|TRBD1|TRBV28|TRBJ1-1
CASNDPGQGSTEAFF
TGTGCCAGCAATGACCCTGGACAGGGCAGCACTGAAGCTTTCTTT
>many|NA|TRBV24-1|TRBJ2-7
CATSDDSTGKYEQYF
TGTGCCACCAGTGACGATTCGACAGGCAAGTACGAGCAGTACTTC
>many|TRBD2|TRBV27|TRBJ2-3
CASSRLAGSTDTQYF
TGTGCCAGCAGTAGACTAGCGGGCAGCACAGATACGCAGTATTTT
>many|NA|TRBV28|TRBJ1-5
CASSLRFFYSNQPQHF
TGTGCCAGCAGTTTAAGATTCTTCTATAGCAATCAGCCCCAGCATTTT
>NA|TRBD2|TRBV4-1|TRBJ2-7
CASSQVTGGGVYEQYF
TGCGCCAGCAGCCAAGTTACGGGAGGAGGGGTCTACGAGCAGTACTTC
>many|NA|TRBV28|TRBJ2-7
CATRGSASYEQYF
TGTGCCACCCGAGGGTCAGCCTCCTACGAGCAGTACTTC
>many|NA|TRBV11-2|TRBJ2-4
CASSSGGAPNIQYF
TGTGCCAGCAGCTCAGGGGGGGCCCCTAACATTCAGTACTTC
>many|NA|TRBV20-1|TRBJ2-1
CSAMRDDSYNEQFF
TGCAGTGCTATGCGGGACGACTCCTACAATGAGCAGTTCTTC
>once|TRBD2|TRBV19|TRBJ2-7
CASSQDGGSGTSGRISYEQYF
TGTGCCAGCAGCCAAGATGGAGGATCCGGGACTAGCGGGAGAATTTCCTACGAGCAGTACTTC
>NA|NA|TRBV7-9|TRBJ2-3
CASSLIRESTDTQYF
TGTGCCAGCAGCTTAATTAGGGAATCTACAGATACGCAGTATTTT
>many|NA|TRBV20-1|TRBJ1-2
CSATGFNYGYTF
TGCAGTGCCACAGGCTTTAACTATGGCTACACCTTC
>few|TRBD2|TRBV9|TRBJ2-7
CASSGGAGGGWEQYF
TGTGCCAGCAGCGGAGGTGCGGGAGGGGGCTGGGAGCAGTACTTC
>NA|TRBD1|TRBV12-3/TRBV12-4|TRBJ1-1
CASSFSQTGGYTEASF
TGTGCCAGCAGTTTCTCTCAAACAGGGGGATACACTGAAGCTTCCTTT
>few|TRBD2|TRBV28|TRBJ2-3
CASSFGLAGGTTDTQYF
TGTGCCAGCAGTTTCGGGCTAGCGGGAGGTACCACAGATACGCAGTATTTT
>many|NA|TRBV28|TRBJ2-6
CASAAGASGANVLTF
TGTGCCAGCGCAGCTGGGGCCTCTGGGGCCAACGTCCTGACTTTC
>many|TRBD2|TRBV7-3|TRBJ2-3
CASSLTGLASTDTQYF
TGTGCCAGCAGCTTAACCGGACTAGCGAGCACAGATACGCAGTATTTT
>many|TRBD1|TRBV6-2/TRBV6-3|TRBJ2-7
CASTDRAAYEQYF
TGTGCCAGCACAGACAGGGCGGCCTACGAGCAGTACTTC
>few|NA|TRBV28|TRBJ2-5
CASSLSGPRETQYF
TGTGCCAGCAGTCTTAGCGGACCGCGCGAGACCCAGTACTTC
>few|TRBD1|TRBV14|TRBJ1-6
CASSLQGGLFNSPLHF
TGTGCCAGCAGCCTACAGGGGGGGTTGTTCAATTCACCCCTCCACTTT
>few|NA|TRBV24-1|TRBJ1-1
CATSDSQATEAFF
TGTGCCACCAGTGATTCCCAAGCCACTGAAGCTTTCTTT
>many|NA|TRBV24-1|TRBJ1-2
CATSVSGAANYGYTF
TGTGCCACCAGTGTCTCTGGGGCAGCCAACTATGGCTACACCTTC
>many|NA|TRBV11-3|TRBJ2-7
CASSSGTHYEQYF
TGTGCCAGCAGCTCGGGGACCCACTACGAGCAGTACTTC
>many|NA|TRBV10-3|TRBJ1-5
CAISRDKYSNQPQHF
TGTGCCATCAGTCGGGACAAATATAGCAATCAGCCCCAGCATTTT
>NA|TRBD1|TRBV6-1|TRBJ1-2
CASKTLGQGVGYTF
TGTGCCAGCAAAACACTCGGACAGGGTGTTGGCTACACCTTC
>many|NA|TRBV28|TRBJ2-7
CASSYLYEQYF
TGTGCCAGCAGTTACCTTTACGAGCAGTACTTC
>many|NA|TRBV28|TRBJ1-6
CASVAARVNSPLHF
TGTGCCAGCGTGGCGGCGCGAGTTAATTCACCCCTCCACTTT
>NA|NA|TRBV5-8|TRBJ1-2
CASRRAYSNYGYTF
TGTGCCAGCAGGAGGGCATACTCTAACTATGGCTACACCTTC
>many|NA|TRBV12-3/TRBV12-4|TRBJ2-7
CASSFLSGRLAVYEQYF
TGTGCCAGCAGTTTTCTCTCGGGGCGACTGGCGGTTTACGAGCAGTACTTC
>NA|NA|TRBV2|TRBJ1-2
CASRVVGYTF
TGTGCCAGCAGAGTGGTCGGCTACACCTTC
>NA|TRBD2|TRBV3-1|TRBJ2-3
CASSQDVAGNTDTQYF
TGTGCCAGCAGCCAAGACGTAGCGGGGAACACAGATACGCAGTATTTT
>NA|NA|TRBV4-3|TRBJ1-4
CASSPQGPVNEKLFF
TGCGCCAGCAGCCCTCAGGGGCCCGTTAATGAAAAACTGTTTTTT
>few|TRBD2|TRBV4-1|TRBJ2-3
CASSQVTSGGDTQYF
TGCGCCAGCAGCCAAGTTACTAGCGGGGGTGATACGCAGTATTTT
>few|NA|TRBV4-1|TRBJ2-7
CASSQDSLGRRNYEQYF
TGCGCCAGCAGCCAAGATTCCCTCGGGCGAAGAAACTACGAGCAGTACTTC
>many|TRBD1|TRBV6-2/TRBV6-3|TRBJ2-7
CASRTPFTGTGSYEQYF
TGTGCCAGCAGGACTCCTTTTACCGGGACAGGATCCTACGAGCAGTACTTC
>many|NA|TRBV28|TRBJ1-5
CASSDGRGHSNQPQHF
TGTGCCAGCAGTGATGGCAGGGGACATAGCAATCAGCCCCAGCATTTT
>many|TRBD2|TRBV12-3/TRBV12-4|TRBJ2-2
CASTPRGREGTGELFF
TGTGCCAGCACCCCTCGAGGCAGGGAGGGGACCGGGGAGCTGTTTTTT
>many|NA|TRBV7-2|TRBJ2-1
CASSYGLRDNYNEQFF
TGTGCCAGCAGCTATGGGCTCCGGGACAACTACAATGAGCAGTTCTTC
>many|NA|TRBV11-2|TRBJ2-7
CASSLIGPEQYF
TGTGCCAGCAGCTTAATAGGGCCCGAGCAGTACTTC
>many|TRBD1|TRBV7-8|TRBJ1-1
CASSLGTGLMNTEAFF
TGTGCCAGCAGCTTGGGGACAGGGCTCATGAACACTGAAGCTTTCTTT
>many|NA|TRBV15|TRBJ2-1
CATSRDQLREQFF
TGTGCCACCAGCAGAGATCAACTCCGTGAGCAGTTCTTC
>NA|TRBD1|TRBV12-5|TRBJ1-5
CASGKGQTNQPQHF
TGTGCTAGTGGTAAGGGACAGACCAATCAGCCCCAGCATTTT